This T cell receptor beta chain was recovered during a study of esophageal squamous cell carcinoma under preoperative chemotherapy. Looking at the study overall: Samples included peripheral blood T cells as well as tumor-infiltrating lymphocytes.

Via MiXCR, TCRdb re-called the PCR reads, giving one row per CDR3 protein. The sample lists about 16,000 distinct CDR3 sequences; just under 50% were seen once. As regards this clonotype: Its antigen remains unknown.

Sample time point: before preoperative PTX-NDP chemotherapy. Paclitaxel-nedaplatin chemotherapy was given to patients ahead of their surgery. General observations from the study: Chemotherapy was followed by significantly higher TCR diversity in peripheral T cells only, not tumor-infiltrating lymphocytes. After treatment, tumor-infiltrating lymphocytes apparently came partly from blood T cells.

The CDR3 totals 14 residues. Germline CDR1 and CDR2: SGHNT and YENEEA. The V and J genes are TRBV11-3 and TRBJ2-5; possibly TRBD1 or TRBD2 for D (5 bases each). The DNA end lines up better with TRBJ2-7; the J call may be wrong. The sample here was taken from a patient given preoperative chemotherapy. The clonotype originates from a human donor with esophageal squamous cell carcinoma. The donor label of this sample is uncertain. CDR3 DNA sequence: TGTGCCAGCGCGAACGGGGACCGCTCCTACGAGCAGTACTTC. The encoded protein is CASANGDRSYEQYF.